Listed below are T cell receptor beta chains from one sample, sequenced in a study of cytomegalovirus exposure and HLA in healthy donors. This table comes from immunoSEQ multiplex PCR, and its TCRdb copy is limited to in-frame clones, with some not included. The repertoire includes 110,000 to 150,000 clones, approximately 9% of them detected once, and over 1.5% sits in the top ten. The sequenced material came from PBMCs. The receptors originated from a male donor in good health and CMV-seronegative. Each CDR3 is given with its conserved first and last residue. The order of the fields is D gene, V gene, clone size, J gene, CDR3 DNA, CDR3 protein. The D gene is left open where the match is weak. The size of a clone is reported for some rows only, either as once, few or many, or as a class for expanded clones.

d_gene: NA
v_gene: TRBV5-1
abundance: few
j_gene: TRBJ1-1
CDR3nt: TGCGCCAGCAGCTTCTTGACAGGTAGCAACACTGAAGCTTTCTTT
CDR3aa: CASSFLTGSNTEAFF

d_gene: NA
v_gene: TRBV2
abundance: NA
j_gene: TRBJ1-2
CDR3nt: TGTGCCAGCAGTGAAAGTTGGCAGAGGGTAGGTGGCTACACCTTC
CDR3aa: CASSESWQRVGGYTF

d_gene: NA
v_gene: TRBV7-8
abundance: NA
j_gene: TRBJ2-3
CDR3nt: TGTGCCAGCAGCAGCGGGCTGGATACGCAGTATTTT
CDR3aa: CASSSGLDTQYF

d_gene: NA
v_gene: TRBV7-9
abundance: NA
j_gene: TRBJ1-1
CDR3nt: TGTGCCAGCAGCTTAGATTGGAGGGGCACTGAAGCTTTCTTT
CDR3aa: CASSLDWRGTEAFF

d_gene: TRBD2
v_gene: TRBV5-5
abundance: few
j_gene: TRBJ2-7
CDR3nt: TGTGCCAGCAGTCGTAGAACTAGCGGGAGTTCTCTATACGAGCAGTACTTC
CDR3aa: CASSRRTSGSSLYEQYF

d_gene: NA
v_gene: TRBV9
abundance: few
j_gene: TRBJ1-3
CDR3nt: TGTGCCAGCAGCGTCTCCGGAAACACCATATATTTT
CDR3aa: CASSVSGNTIYF

d_gene: NA
v_gene: TRBV5-1
abundance: NA
j_gene: TRBJ2-5
CDR3nt: TGCGCCAGCAGCCCCGGGACTCTTGAAGAGACCCAGTACTTC
CDR3aa: CASSPGTLEETQYF

d_gene: TRBD1
v_gene: TRBV27
abundance: NA
j_gene: TRBJ1-4
CDR3nt: TGTGCCAGCAGCTCGGGACAGATTAATGAAAAACTGTTTTTT
CDR3aa: CASSSGQINEKLFF

d_gene: TRBD1
v_gene: TRBV19
abundance: NA
j_gene: TRBJ1-2
CDR3nt: TGTGCCAGTAGTTGGACAGGGGGACGCGTGTTGGATGGCTACACCTTC
CDR3aa: CASSWTGGRVLDGYTF

d_gene: TRBD2
v_gene: TRBV5-4
abundance: NA
j_gene: TRBJ2-3
CDR3nt: TGTGCCAGCAAGGCTAGCGGGGGGACCACAGATACGCAGTATTTT
CDR3aa: CASKASGGTTDTQYF

d_gene: NA
v_gene: TRBV6-5
abundance: NA
j_gene: TRBJ1-2
CDR3nt: TGTGCCAGCAGTAAATCAGTAAACTATGGCTACACCTTC
CDR3aa: CASSKSVNYGYTF

d_gene: NA
v_gene: TRBV13
abundance: few
j_gene: TRBJ2-1
CDR3nt: TGTGCCAGCAGCTTAGGATCGGTTTTCGCGGGGACTGGCTCAGAGCAGTTCTTC
CDR3aa: CASSLGSVFAGTGSEQFF

d_gene: NA
v_gene: TRBV27
abundance: NA
j_gene: TRBJ2-1
CDR3nt: TGTGCCAGCAGTTTATCCACAGGGCCCACCTACAATGAGCAGTTCTTC
CDR3aa: CASSLSTGPTYNEQFF

d_gene: NA
v_gene: TRBV11-2
abundance: NA
j_gene: TRBJ2-7
CDR3nt: TGTGCCAGCAGCTTAGATGGGCTTTACGAGCAGTACTTC
CDR3aa: CASSLDGLYEQYF

d_gene: TRBD2
v_gene: TRBV4-3
abundance: NA
j_gene: TRBJ2-7
CDR3nt: TGCGCCAGCAGCCACGGGACACCCCGGACTAGCGGTCATGGGGGATCCTACGAGCAGTACTTC
CDR3aa: CASSHGTPRTSGHGGSYEQYF

d_gene: NA
v_gene: TRBV7-2
abundance: NA
j_gene: TRBJ1-1
CDR3nt: TGTGCCAGCAGACCTACAGGGCACACTGAAGCTTTCTTT
CDR3aa: CASRPTGHTEAFF

d_gene: NA
v_gene: TRBV6-6
abundance: NA
j_gene: TRBJ1-1
CDR3nt: TGTGCCAGCGAGGCGGATAACGCTGAAGCTTTCTTT
CDR3aa: CASEADNAEAFF

d_gene: TRBD1
v_gene: TRBV30
abundance: few
j_gene: TRBJ1-4
CDR3nt: TGTGCCTGGAGTCGACAGGGGGGTAATGAAAAACTGTTTTTT
CDR3aa: CAWSRQGGNEKLFF

d_gene: NA
v_gene: TRBV5-1
abundance: NA
j_gene: TRBJ2-7
CDR3nt: TGCGCCAGCAGCGGGACTCCGACCTACGAGCAGTACTTC
CDR3aa: CASSGTPTYEQYF

d_gene: TRBD1
v_gene: TRBV28
abundance: NA
j_gene: TRBJ1-1
CDR3nt: TGTGCCAGCACCACAGGGGGGACTGAAGCTTTCTTT
CDR3aa: CASTTGGTEAFF

d_gene: TRBD1
v_gene: TRBV6-1
abundance: few
j_gene: TRBJ2-7
CDR3nt: TGTGCCAGCAGTGAAAGGGGGGACAGGTCCTACGAGCAGTACTTC
CDR3aa: CASSERGDRSYEQYF

d_gene: TRBD2
v_gene: TRBV7-9
abundance: NA
j_gene: TRBJ2-7
CDR3nt: TGTGCCAGCAGCCCCCCGGGAGGGACAATCGAGCAGTACTTC
CDR3aa: CASSPPGGTIEQYF

d_gene: NA
v_gene: TRBV7-3
abundance: NA
j_gene: TRBJ2-1
CDR3nt: TGTGCCAGCAGCTTAACCGGGGTTGGTGAGCAGTTCTTC
CDR3aa: CASSLTGVGEQFF

d_gene: NA
v_gene: TRBV7-9
abundance: NA
j_gene: TRBJ2-7
CDR3nt: TGTGCCAGCAGCTTAGGTTGGGGGGGCCCGACCTACGAGCAGTACTTC
CDR3aa: CASSLGWGGPTYEQYF

d_gene: TRBD2
v_gene: TRBV9
abundance: NA
j_gene: TRBJ2-1
CDR3nt: TGTGCCAGCAGCGCTCTAGCGGGAAACTACAATGAGCAGTTCTTC
CDR3aa: CASSALAGNYNEQFF

d_gene: NA
v_gene: TRBV2
abundance: NA
j_gene: TRBJ2-1
CDR3nt: TGTGCCAGCAGTGAGGCCATTACAGTTGTGCAGTTCTTC
CDR3aa: CASSEAITVVQFF

d_gene: TRBD1
v_gene: TRBV5-1
abundance: NA
j_gene: TRBJ1-1
CDR3nt: TGCGCCAGCAGCTTGTCAGGGTACAGGGGTGAAGCTTTCTTT
CDR3aa: CASSLSGYRGEAFF

d_gene: TRBD1
v_gene: TRBV7-6
abundance: NA
j_gene: TRBJ2-2
CDR3nt: TGTGCCAGCAGCCCTGAACCGGGACAGGGGATAACCGGGGAGCTGTTTTTT
CDR3aa: CASSPEPGQGITGELFF

d_gene: NA
v_gene: TRBV7-8
abundance: few
j_gene: TRBJ1-1
CDR3nt: TGTGCCAGCAGCTGGAGCGCGGCACGGGACACTGAAGCTTTCTTT
CDR3aa: CASSWSAARDTEAFF

d_gene: TRBD2
v_gene: TRBV10-3
abundance: NA
j_gene: TRBJ2-3
CDR3nt: TGTGCCATCGGGCGGGGGACTAGCGGGGCCACAGATACGCAGTATTTT
CDR3aa: CAIGRGTSGATDTQYF

d_gene: NA
v_gene: TRBV9
abundance: NA
j_gene: TRBJ1-3
CDR3nt: TGTGCCAGCAGCGGCGGAACAGGCTCTGGAAACACCATATATTTT
CDR3aa: CASSGGTGSGNTIYF

d_gene: TRBD2
v_gene: TRBV30
abundance: NA
j_gene: TRBJ2-7
CDR3nt: TGTGCCTGGAGTGGGGTCGGGAGGCCGGGCTACGAGCAGTACTTC
CDR3aa: CAWSGVGRPGYEQYF

d_gene: TRBD1
v_gene: TRBV5-1
abundance: few
j_gene: TRBJ2-7
CDR3nt: TGCGCCAGCAGTCAACCGGACAGGGGATTCTCCTACGAGCAGTACTTC
CDR3aa: CASSQPDRGFSYEQYF

d_gene: TRBD1
v_gene: TRBV4-1
abundance: NA
j_gene: TRBJ1-5
CDR3nt: TGCGCCAGCTCGGACAGGGGTCATCAGCCCCAGCATTTT
CDR3aa: CASSDRGHQPQHF

d_gene: TRBD1
v_gene: TRBV2
abundance: NA
j_gene: TRBJ1-1
CDR3nt: TGTGCCAGCAGTGGCGACAGGGTTGTAAGCACTGAAGCTTTCTTT
CDR3aa: CASSGDRVVSTEAFF

d_gene: TRBD1
v_gene: TRBV4-1
abundance: NA
j_gene: TRBJ1-1
CDR3nt: TGCGCCAGCAGCCGGACAGGGGTGAACACTGAAGCTTTCTTT
CDR3aa: CASSRTGVNTEAFF

d_gene: NA
v_gene: TRBV28
abundance: NA
j_gene: TRBJ2-7
CDR3nt: TGTGCCAGCAGTCCATCCGGGGGCCAGGGGGTAAAGCAGTACTTC
CDR3aa: CASSPSGGQGVKQYF

d_gene: NA
v_gene: TRBV30
abundance: few
j_gene: TRBJ1-2
CDR3nt: TGTGCCTGGGACAGGACTAACTATGGCTACACCTTC
CDR3aa: CAWDRTNYGYTF

d_gene: NA
v_gene: TRBV6-5
abundance: few
j_gene: TRBJ1-2
CDR3nt: TGTGCCAGCAGTTACTTATCGGGATTTGGTAATGGCTACACCTTC
CDR3aa: CASSYLSGFGNGYTF

d_gene: TRBD2
v_gene: TRBV28
abundance: NA
j_gene: TRBJ2-1
CDR3nt: TGTGCCAGCAGCACTAGCGGGAGTAGAAATGAGCAGTTCTTC
CDR3aa: CASSTSGSRNEQFF

d_gene: NA
v_gene: TRBV19
abundance: few
j_gene: TRBJ1-2
CDR3nt: TGTGCCAGTAGTCACCAGGCGGGGCCAGGCTATGGCTACACCTTC
CDR3aa: CASSHQAGPGYGYTF

d_gene: TRBD2
v_gene: TRBV30
abundance: few
j_gene: TRBJ2-7
CDR3nt: TGTGCCTGGACCACAAACCTAGCGGGCTTCGGGCAGTACTTC
CDR3aa: CAWTTNLAGFGQYF

d_gene: NA
v_gene: TRBV10-3
abundance: few
j_gene: TRBJ1-1
CDR3nt: TGTGCCATCAGGGACAGACCCGGGACTGAAGCTTTCTTT
CDR3aa: CAIRDRPGTEAFF

d_gene: NA
v_gene: TRBV4-1
abundance: NA
j_gene: TRBJ1-2
CDR3nt: TGCGCCAGCAGCCAAGAAAGCGGAGATCCTGGCTACACCTTC
CDR3aa: CASSQESGDPGYTF

d_gene: NA
v_gene: TRBV30
abundance: few
j_gene: TRBJ1-2
CDR3nt: TGTGCCTGGAGTGTACTACCTGCCCGGGGCTACACCTTC
CDR3aa: CAWSVLPARGYTF

d_gene: TRBD1
v_gene: TRBV7-9
abundance: few
j_gene: TRBJ1-3
CDR3nt: TGTGCCAGCAGCCGGGACAGAAACTCTGGAAACACCATATATTTT
CDR3aa: CASSRDRNSGNTIYF

d_gene: NA
v_gene: TRBV5-8
abundance: NA
j_gene: TRBJ1-5
CDR3nt: TGTGCCAGCAGCTTGGCGGGGGAACAGAATCAGCCCCAGCATTTT
CDR3aa: CASSLAGEQNQPQHF

d_gene: NA
v_gene: TRBV6-5
abundance: NA
j_gene: TRBJ1-2
CDR3nt: TGTGCCAGCAGTTACAGGGGCGATGGCTACACCTTC
CDR3aa: CASSYRGDGYTF

d_gene: TRBD2
v_gene: TRBV19
abundance: few
j_gene: TRBJ2-3
CDR3nt: TGTGCCAGTAGGAAGCGGGGTGACACAGATACGCAGTATTTT
CDR3aa: CASRKRGDTDTQYF

d_gene: NA
v_gene: TRBV6-6
abundance: NA
j_gene: TRBJ2-2
CDR3nt: TGTGCCAGCATTCCCCCTACCGGACAGAACACCGGGGAGCTGTTTTTT
CDR3aa: CASIPPTGQNTGELFF

d_gene: TRBD1
v_gene: TRBV6-1
abundance: NA
j_gene: TRBJ1-2
CDR3nt: TGTGCCAGCAGCTATGACAGGGACTATGGCTACACCTTC
CDR3aa: CASSYDRDYGYTF

d_gene: NA
v_gene: TRBV5-6
abundance: NA
j_gene: TRBJ1-5
CDR3nt: TGTGCCAGCAGCTTGGCCGGGGGGAATCAGCCCCAGCATTTT
CDR3aa: CASSLAGGNQPQHF

d_gene: NA
v_gene: TRBV4-3
abundance: few
j_gene: TRBJ2-7
CDR3nt: TGCGCCAGCAGCCAATCTAGCGCCGACCTCTCTGAGCAGTACTTC
CDR3aa: CASSQSSADLSEQYF

d_gene: TRBD2
v_gene: TRBV4-3
abundance: NA
j_gene: TRBJ2-1
CDR3nt: TGCGCCAGCAGCCAAGAACCAGCGGGGGGTTACAATGAGCAGTTCTTC
CDR3aa: CASSQEPAGGYNEQFF

d_gene: NA
v_gene: TRBV5-1
abundance: few
j_gene: TRBJ1-2
CDR3nt: TGCGCCAGCAGCTTGAGCTTACAGGAGTCGTATGGCTACACCTTC
CDR3aa: CASSLSLQESYGYTF

d_gene: TRBD1
v_gene: TRBV7-2
abundance: NA
j_gene: TRBJ1-6
CDR3nt: TGTGCCAGCAGCGGTCCAGGGGGATATTCACCCCTCCACTTT
CDR3aa: CASSGPGGYSPLHF

d_gene: TRBD1
v_gene: TRBV5-1
abundance: many
j_gene: TRBJ2-7
CDR3nt: TGCGCCAGCATGAGGGACAGGGCCCCTAGGGAGCAGTACTTC
CDR3aa: CASMRDRAPREQYF